This T cell receptor beta chain was sequenced for a study of T cell responses to AZD1222 COVID-19 vaccine. The CDR3 runs 15 residues. From germline, CDR1 is SNHLY and CDR2 FYNNEI. Between the trimmed V and J ends, which lost 7 bases and 10 bases, there was a span of 20 bases. Generated by immunoSEQ multiplex PCR, the TCRdb table keeps only in-frame clones and is missing some. The sample has 140,000 to 150,000 clones; 93% are singletons. This clone was seen a single time. Sequencing used peripheral blood, obtained on day 0 of AZD1222 vaccination. The V and J genes are TRBV2 and TRBJ1-6; TRBD1 might be the D (6 bases). This TCR was recovered from an adult in good health. The CDR3, as DNA: TGTGCCAGCACCCCACCGGCCCCGAGGGGGTCACCCCTCCACTTT. It specifies CASTPPAPRGSPLHF.